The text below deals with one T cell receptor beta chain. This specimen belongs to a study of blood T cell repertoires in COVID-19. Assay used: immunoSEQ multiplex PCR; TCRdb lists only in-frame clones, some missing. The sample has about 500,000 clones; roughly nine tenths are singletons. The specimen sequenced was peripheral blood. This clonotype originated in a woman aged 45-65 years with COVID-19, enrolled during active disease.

CDR3 amino acids: CASRRQGYNEQFF. The CDR3 coding sequence is TGTGCCAGTAGAAGACAGGGGTACAATGAGCAGTTCTTC. The chain recombines TRBV19 with TRBJ2-1; 8 nucleotides agree with TRBD1. The ends lost 6 bases at V and 4 bases at J; junction bases unmatched: 2. CDR1 and CDR2 from the germline V gene are LNHDA and SQIVND (reference sequence). The CDR3 runs 13 residues.